This T cell receptor beta chain was identified during a study of cytomegalovirus exposure and HLA in healthy donors. PCR was performed using 60 Vbeta and 13 Jbeta primers. The data were produced by immunoSEQ multiplex PCR, yet TCRdb's version contains in-frame clones alone and is incomplete. The sample has 100,000 to 150,000 clones, over 70% seen once. This clone has a single count. As yet, its antigen is unknown. Study findings and constraints: Indistinguishable V segments, including TRBV6-2 and TRBV6-3, were excluded. Later analysis suggested links between common viral pathogens and several top significant clusters.

V lost 0 bases and J 1 base, leaving 14 bases between the germline ends. This CDR3 is built from 17 residues. Germline loops: CDR1 SGHTA, CDR2 FQGTGA. The sequence came from a woman between 50 and 59 years old in good health and CMV-seronegative. Sequences were obtained from PBMCs. This chain uses TRBV7-3 with TRBJ2-3; D may be TRBD2 (6 bases). Written as DNA, the CDR3 is TGTGCCAGCAGCTTAACCTCTGGTAGCGGAGGCACAGATACGCAGTATTTT. Encoded protein: CASSLTSGSGGTDTQYF. Full variable domain (missing parts from reference TRBV7-3 and TRBJ2-3): GAGVSQTPSNKVTEKGKYVELRCDPISGHTALYWYRQSLGQGPEFLIYFQGTGAADDSGLPNDRFFAVRPEGSVSTLKIQRTERGDSAVYLCASSLTSGSGGTDTQYFGPGTRLTVL.